The TCR beta chain described here comes from a study of blood T cell repertoires in COVID-19. In the study overall: Whether acute or convalescent, the COVID-19 samples came from the United States, Italy and Spain. In each case, the material was cDNA or gDNA derived from T cells, B-cell-depleted T cells, or PBMCs.

Sequenced by immunoSEQ multiplex PCR; TCRdb stores in-frame clones only, minus some. The sample includes hundreds of thousands of clones, about 82% of them seen just once. Which cohort a participant joined came from the clinical history participants gave. The sequence was obtained from a woman aged 45-59 years who had recovered from COVID-19. Specimen: PBMCs or T cells enriched from blood (not recorded which).

The CDR3: CASSLLAGGNSPLHF. CDR3 nucleotides: TGTGCCAGCAGCTTGTTGGCAGGGGGTAATTCACCCCTCCACTTT. The chain links TRBV7-8 to TRBJ1-6; 7 nucleotides line up with TRBD1. The CDR3 contains 15 residues. Looked up from germline, CDR1 is SGHVS and CDR2 is FQNEAQ. Losses at the gene ends were 3 bases for V and 6 bases for J; bases not matched to a gene: 5.